This TCR beta chain derives from a study of T cell responses to AZD1222 COVID-19 vaccine. Germline V CDR1 and CDR2: LGHDT, YNNKEL (reference sequence). The CDR3 sequence is 16 residues long. V dropped 2 bases and J dropped 3; count of bases not matched to a gene: 6. On this clone: What it binds is unknown.

Study-wide points: Repertoire sampling happened only post peak T cell response.

Libraries were prepared by immunoSEQ multiplex PCR; TCRdb keeps only in-frame clonotypes and omits some of them. This table has roughly 86,000 clones, 85% appearing once. The sequencing here drew on peripheral blood, taken 28 days after the second AZD1222 dose. The source is an adult who received the AZD1222 COVID-19 vaccine. The V call is TRBV3-1 (or the pseudogene TRBV3-2), the J call TRBJ2-1; 8 bases align to TRBD2. The CDR3 coding sequence is TGTGCCAGCAGCCAACTAGCGGGCTCCGTCTACAATGAGCAGTTCTTC. Residues: CASSQLAGSVYNEQFF.